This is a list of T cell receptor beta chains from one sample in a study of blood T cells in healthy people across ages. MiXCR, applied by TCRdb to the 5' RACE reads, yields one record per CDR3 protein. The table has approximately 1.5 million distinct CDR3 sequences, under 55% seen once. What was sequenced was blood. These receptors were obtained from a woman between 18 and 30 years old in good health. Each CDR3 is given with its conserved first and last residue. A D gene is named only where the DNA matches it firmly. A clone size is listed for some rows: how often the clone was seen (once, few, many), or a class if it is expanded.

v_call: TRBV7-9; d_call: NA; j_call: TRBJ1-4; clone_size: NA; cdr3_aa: CASSPPGGFEKLFF; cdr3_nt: TGTGCCAGCAGCCCCCCCGGCGGGTTTGAAAAACTGTTTTTT
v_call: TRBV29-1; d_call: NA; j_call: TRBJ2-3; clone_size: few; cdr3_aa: CSVVEATDTQYF; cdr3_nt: TGCAGCGTTGTTGAGGCCACAGATACGCAGTATTTT
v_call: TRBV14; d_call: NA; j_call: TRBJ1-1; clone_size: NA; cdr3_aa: CASSQVLGSTEAFF; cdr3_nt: TGTGCCAGCAGCCAAGTGTTGGGGAGTACTGAAGCTTTCTTT
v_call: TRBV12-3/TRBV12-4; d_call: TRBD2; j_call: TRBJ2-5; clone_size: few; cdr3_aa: CASSLALSGTETQYF; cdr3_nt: TGTGCCAGCAGTTTAGCGCTAAGCGGGACAGAGACCCAGTACTTC
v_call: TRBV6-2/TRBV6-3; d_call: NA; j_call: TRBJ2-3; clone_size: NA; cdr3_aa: CASSPRSTLLVPTDTQYF; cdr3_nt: TGTGCCAGCAGCCCCCGCAGCACCCTACTAGTGCCGACAGATACGCAGTATTTT
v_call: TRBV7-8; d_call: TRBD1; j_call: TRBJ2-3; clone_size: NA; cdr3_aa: CASSRLQGATTDMQYF; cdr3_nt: TGTGCCAGCAGCAGATTACAGGGGGCAACGACAGATATGCAGTATTTT
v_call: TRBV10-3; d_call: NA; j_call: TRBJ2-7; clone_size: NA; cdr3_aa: CAISDPGGPYEQYF; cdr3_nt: TGTGCCATCAGTGACCCCGGGGGGCCCTACGAGCAGTACTTC
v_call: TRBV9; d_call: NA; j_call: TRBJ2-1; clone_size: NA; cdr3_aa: CASSVDGTGAVEQFF; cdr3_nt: TGTGCCAGCAGCGTCGATGGGACGGGAGCGGTCGAGCAGTTCTTC
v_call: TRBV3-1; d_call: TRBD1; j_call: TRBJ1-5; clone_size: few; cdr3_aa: CASSQGYRGQGWIQPQHF; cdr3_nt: TGTGCCAGCAGCCAAGGTTACAGGGGGCAAGGTTGGATTCAGCCCCAGCATTTT
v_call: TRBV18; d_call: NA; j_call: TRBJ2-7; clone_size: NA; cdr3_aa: CASSPAGPAWNEQYF; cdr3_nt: TGTGCCAGCTCACCAGCGGGCCCCGCCTGGAATGAGCAGTACTTC
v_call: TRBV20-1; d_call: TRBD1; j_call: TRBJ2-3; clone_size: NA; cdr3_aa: CSARLDRGTDTQYF; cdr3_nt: TGCAGTGCTAGATTGGACAGGGGTACAGATACGCAGTATTTT
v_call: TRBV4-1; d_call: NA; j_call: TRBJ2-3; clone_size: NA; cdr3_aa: CAGSQEPGDTQYF; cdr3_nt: TGCGCCGGCAGCCAAGAACCGGGAGATACGCAGTATTTT
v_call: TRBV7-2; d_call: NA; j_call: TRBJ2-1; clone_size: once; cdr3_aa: CASSSPLGNEQFF; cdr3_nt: TGTGCCAGCAGTTCTCCCCTGGGCAATGAGCAGTTCTTC
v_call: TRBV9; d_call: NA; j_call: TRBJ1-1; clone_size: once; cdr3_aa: CASSVGPADTEAFF; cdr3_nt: TGTGCCAGCAGCGTAGGGCCGGCGGACACTGAAGCTTTCTTT
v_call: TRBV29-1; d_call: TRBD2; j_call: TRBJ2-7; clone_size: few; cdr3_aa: CSVEDLSAGGLVFSSYEQYF; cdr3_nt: TGCAGCGTTGAAGATCTTTCGGCGGGGGGGCTGGTCTTTTCTTCTTATGAGCAGTACTTC
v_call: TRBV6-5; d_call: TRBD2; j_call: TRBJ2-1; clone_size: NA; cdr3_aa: CATRASGRRNEQFF; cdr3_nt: TGTGCCACCAGGGCTAGCGGGAGAAGGAATGAGCAGTTCTTC
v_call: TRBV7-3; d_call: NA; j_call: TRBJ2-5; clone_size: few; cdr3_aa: CARSSGRFEIIANEQYF; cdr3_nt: TGTGCCAGATCCAGTGGGAGATTTGAGATTATTGCGAATGAGCAGTACTTC
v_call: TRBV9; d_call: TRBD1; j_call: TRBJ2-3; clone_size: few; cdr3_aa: CASSVNRGRSTDTQYF; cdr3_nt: TGTGCCAGCAGCGTTAACAGGGGGCGCAGTACAGATACGCAGTATTTT
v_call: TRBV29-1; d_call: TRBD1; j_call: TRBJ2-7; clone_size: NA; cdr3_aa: CSVDRTGEQYF; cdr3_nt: TGCAGCGTGGACAGGACAGGGGAGCAGTACTTC
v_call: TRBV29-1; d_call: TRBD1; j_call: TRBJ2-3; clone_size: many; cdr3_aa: CSVWQGAQDATDTQYF; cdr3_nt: TGCAGCGTGTGGCAGGGGGCACAGGATGCGACAGATACGCAGTATTTT
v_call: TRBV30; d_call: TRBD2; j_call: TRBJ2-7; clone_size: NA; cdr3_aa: CAWRAGPLAGGSYEQYF; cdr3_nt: TGTGCCTGGAGGGCGGGACCTCTAGCGGGAGGGTCCTACGAGCAGTACTTC
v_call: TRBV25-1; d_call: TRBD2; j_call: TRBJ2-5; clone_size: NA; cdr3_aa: CASSEVYGRPSQETQYF; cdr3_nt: TGTGCCAGCAGTGAGGTCTACGGGAGGCCCTCTCAAGAGACCCAGTACTTC
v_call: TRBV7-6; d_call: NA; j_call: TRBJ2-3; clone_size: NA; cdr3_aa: CASSAIIDTQYF; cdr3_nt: TGTGCCAGCAGTGCTATTATCGATACGCAGTATTTT
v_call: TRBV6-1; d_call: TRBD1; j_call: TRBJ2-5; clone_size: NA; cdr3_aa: CASSEKGTGWTNQETQYF; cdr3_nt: TGTGCCAGCAGTGAAAAAGGGACAGGGTGGACGAACCAAGAGACCCAGTACTTC
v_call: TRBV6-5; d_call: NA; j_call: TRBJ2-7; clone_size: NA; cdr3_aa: CASSSFGTYNEQYF; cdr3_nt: TGTGCCAGCAGTTCCTTCGGGACCTACAATGAGCAGTACTTC
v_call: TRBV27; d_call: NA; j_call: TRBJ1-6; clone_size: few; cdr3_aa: CASRDIAAYNSPLHF; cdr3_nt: TGTGCCAGCCGAGACATCGCCGCGTATAATTCACCCCTCCACTTT
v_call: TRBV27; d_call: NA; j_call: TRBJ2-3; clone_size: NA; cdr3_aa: CASSSLLRGRTDTQYF; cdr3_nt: TGTGCCAGCAGTTCCCTCTTGCGGGGGCGCACAGATACGCAGTATTTT
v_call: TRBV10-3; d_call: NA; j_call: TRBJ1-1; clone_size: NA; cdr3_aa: CAISGANRALPEAFF; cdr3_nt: TGTGCCATCAGCGGAGCGAACAGGGCTTTGCCTGAAGCTTTCTTT
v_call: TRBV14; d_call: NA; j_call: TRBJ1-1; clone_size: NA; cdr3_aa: CASSQDKGGNTEAFF; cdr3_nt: TGTGCCAGCAGCCAAGATAAAGGAGGGAACACTGAAGCTTTCTTT
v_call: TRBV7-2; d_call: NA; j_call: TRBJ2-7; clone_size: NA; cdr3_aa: CASSLESTGLSYEQYF; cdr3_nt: TGTGCCAGCAGCTTAGAAAGCACAGGTCTAAGCTACGAGCAGTACTTC
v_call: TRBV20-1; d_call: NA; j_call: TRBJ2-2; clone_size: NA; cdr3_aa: CSAPDYQNPTGELFF; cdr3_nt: TGCAGTGCACCGGACTACCAAAACCCCACCGGGGAGCTGTTTTTT
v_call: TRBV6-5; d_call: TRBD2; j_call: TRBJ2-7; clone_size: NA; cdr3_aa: CASSLAGGPFEQYF; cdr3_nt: TGTGCCAGCAGTTTGGCGGGAGGGCCTTTCGAGCAGTACTTC
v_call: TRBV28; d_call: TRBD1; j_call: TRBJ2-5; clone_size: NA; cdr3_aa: CASSLWDRAGTQYF; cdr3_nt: TGTGCCAGCAGTTTGTGGGACAGGGCGGGGACCCAGTACTTC
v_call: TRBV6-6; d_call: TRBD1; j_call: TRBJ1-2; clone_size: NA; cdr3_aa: CASRDRGAMGYTF; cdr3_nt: TGTGCCAGCAGAGACAGGGGCGCAATGGGCTACACCTTC
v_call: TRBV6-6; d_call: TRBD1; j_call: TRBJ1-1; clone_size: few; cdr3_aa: CASSLQGGFTEAFF; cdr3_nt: TGTGCCAGCAGTCTACAGGGGGGATTCACTGAAGCTTTCTTT
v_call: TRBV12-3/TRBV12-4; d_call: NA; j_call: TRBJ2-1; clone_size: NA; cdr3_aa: CASSLAVSLNEQFF; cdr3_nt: TGTGCCAGCAGTTTAGCCGTCTCCTTAAATGAGCAGTTCTTC
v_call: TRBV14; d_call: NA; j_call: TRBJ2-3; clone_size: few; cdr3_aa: CASSRHSITDTQYF; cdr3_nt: TGTGCCAGCAGCCGGCACAGTATCACAGATACGCAGTATTTT
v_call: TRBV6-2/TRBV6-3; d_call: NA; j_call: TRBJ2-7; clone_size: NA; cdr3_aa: CASSYSGPDYEQYF; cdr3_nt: TGTGCCAGCAGTTACTCCGGACCGGACTACGAGCAGTACTTC
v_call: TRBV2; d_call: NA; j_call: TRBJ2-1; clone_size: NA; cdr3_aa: CASRNPKSKKTQFF; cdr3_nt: TGTGCCAGCAGGAACCCCAAATCCAAAAAGACCCAGTTCTTC
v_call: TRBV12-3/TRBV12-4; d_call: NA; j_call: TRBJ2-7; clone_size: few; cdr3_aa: CASSLKAYEQYF; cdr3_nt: TGTGCCAGCAGTTTAAAGGCCTACGAGCAGTACTTC
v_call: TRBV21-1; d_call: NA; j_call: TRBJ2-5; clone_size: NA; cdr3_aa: CASRVRLAGVLETQYF; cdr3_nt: TGTGCCAGCAGGGTCCGACTAGCGGGAGTACTAGAGACCCAGTACTTC
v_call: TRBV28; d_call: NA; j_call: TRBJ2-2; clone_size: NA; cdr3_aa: CASSLLDAANTGELFF; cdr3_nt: TGTGCCAGCAGTTTACTTGACGCCGCGAACACCGGGGAGCTGTTTTTT
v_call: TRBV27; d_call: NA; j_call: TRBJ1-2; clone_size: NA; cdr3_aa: CASGPVGYGYTF; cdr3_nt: TGTGCCAGCGGCCCGGTGGGGTATGGCTACACCTTC
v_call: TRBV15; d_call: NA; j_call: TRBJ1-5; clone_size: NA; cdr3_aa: CATSPRGRNNQPQHF; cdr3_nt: TGTGCCACCAGCCCTCGCGGACGGAACAATCAGCCCCAGCATTTT
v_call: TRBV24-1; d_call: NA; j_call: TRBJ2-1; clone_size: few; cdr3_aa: CATSDARTRWNEQFF; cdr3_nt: TGTGCCACCAGTGATGCCCGGACGCGGTGGAATGAGCAGTTCTTC
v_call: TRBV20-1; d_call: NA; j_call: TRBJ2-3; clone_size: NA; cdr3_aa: CSASGRAYATDTQYF; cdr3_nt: TGCAGTGCTAGCGGCCGGGCCTATGCGACCGATACGCAGTATTTT
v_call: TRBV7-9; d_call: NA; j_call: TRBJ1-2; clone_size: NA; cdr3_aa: CASSFGTTGGYTF; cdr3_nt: TGTGCCAGCAGCTTCGGGACCACCGGAGGCTACACCTTC
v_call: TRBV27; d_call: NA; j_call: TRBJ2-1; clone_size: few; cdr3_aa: CASSADVLYEQFF; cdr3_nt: TGTGCCAGCAGTGCGGACGTTTTGTATGAGCAGTTCTTC
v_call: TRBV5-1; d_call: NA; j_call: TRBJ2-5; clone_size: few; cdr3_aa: CASTHGGNYQETQYF; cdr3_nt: TGCGCCAGCACACATGGCGGCAACTACCAAGAGACCCAGTACTTC
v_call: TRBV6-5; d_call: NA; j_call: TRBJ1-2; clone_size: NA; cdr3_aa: CASSLGTNSGYGYTF; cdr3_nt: TGTGCCAGCAGCCTAGGGACGAATTCTGGCTATGGCTACACCTTC
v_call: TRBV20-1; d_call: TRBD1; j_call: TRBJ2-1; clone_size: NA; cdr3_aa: CSASNRKTGGRNEQFF; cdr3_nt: TGCAGTGCTAGCAACCGAAAGACAGGGGGGAGGAATGAGCAGTTCTTC
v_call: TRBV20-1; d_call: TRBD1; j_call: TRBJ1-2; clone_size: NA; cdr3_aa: CSARVRPTGGVLNTNYGYTF; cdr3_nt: TGCAGTGCTAGAGTCCGGCCCACAGGGGGCGTTCTGAATACTAACTATGGCTACACCTTC
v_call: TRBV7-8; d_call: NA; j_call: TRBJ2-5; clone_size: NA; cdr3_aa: CASSEQSLETQYF; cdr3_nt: TGTGCCAGCAGCGAACAAAGTTTGGAGACCCAGTACTTC
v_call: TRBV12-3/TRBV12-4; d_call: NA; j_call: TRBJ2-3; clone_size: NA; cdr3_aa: CAGTPGDGQFTDTQYF; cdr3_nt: TGTGCCGGCACCCCAGGGGACGGCCAGTTCACAGATACGCAGTATTTT